A single sample is the source of the 18 T cell receptor beta chains below, sequenced in a study of T cells in Graves' hyperthyroidism and ophthalmopathy. Amplification targeted TCR beta CDR3 regions from RNA transcripts. With the HTBI primer set, the TCR CDR3 went through a first round of RT-PCR. A single record per CDR3 protein comes from TCRdb applying MiXCR to the multiplex PCR reads. The table shows 300,000 to 450,000 distinct CDR3 sequences, with more than 13% occurring only once. The specimen was blood. Receptors originate from a woman in her 30s with Graves' hyperthyroidism.

A few counts support this clonotype. The chain links TRBV15 to TRBJ2-3, with a weak D call TRBD1 (6 bases). Between the trimmed V and J ends, which lost 1 base and 4 bases, there was a span of 15 bases. CDR1 LNHNV and CDR2 YYDKDF come from the germline V gene (reference sequence). The CDR3 runs to 16 residues. The CDR3 spells CATSRGAGAVADTQYF. The CDR3 DNA reads as TGTGCCACCAGCAGAGGGGCAGGGGCCGTAGCAGATACGCAGTATTTT.

In its sample, this clonotype was seen many times. The chain carries TRBV30 and TRBJ1-6; no firm D call. The CDR3 has 14 amino acids. Trimming took 5 bases from V and 4 from J, leaving 12 bases between them. In germline, CDR1 is GTSNPN, CDR2 SVGIG (reference sequence). This chain's CDR3 is CAWGMRSYNSPLHF. The CDR3 bases are TGTGCCTGGGGGATGAGGAGTTATAATTCACCCCTCCACTTT. The full variable domain, in which reference TRBV30 and TRBJ1-6 provide the parts outside the CDR3, is SQTIHQWPATLVQPVGSPLSLECTVEGTSNPNLYWYRQAAGRGLQLLFYSVGIGQISSEVPQNLSASRPQDRQFILSSKKLLLSDSGFYLCAWGMRSYNSPLHFGNGTRLTVT.

The rearrangement joins TRBV19 to TRBJ1-1; the match to TRBD1 covers 9 bases. The CDR3 loop spans 15 amino acids. Trimming cost V 2 bases and J 5 bases; bases outside gene matches: 6. CDR1 and CDR2 (germline): LNHDA, SQIVND (reference sequence). The CDR3 bases are TGTGCCAGTAGTATATGGTGGACAGGGGAGACTGAAGCTTTCTTT. It translates to CASSIWWTGETEAFF.

Many counts were recorded for this clonotype. The V call is TRBV12-3 or TRBV12-4, the J call TRBJ2-3; D is possibly TRBD2 (6 bases). The CDR3 is 15 residues long. With 3 bases removed from V and 2 bases from J, the gap between germline ends came to 12 bases. CDR3 protein: CASSFGGDFTDTQYF. CDR3 coding DNA: TGTGCCAGCAGTTTTGGAGGGGACTTCACAGATACGCAGTATTTT.

The rearrangement links TRBV12-3 or TRBV12-4 to TRBJ2-2; 8 bases match TRBD1. V dropped 8 bases and J dropped 7; count of bases not matched to a gene: 9. This CDR3 comprises 14 residues. CDR3 sequence (DNA): TGTGCCAGCGACAGGGGTGTAGGAGGCGGGGAGCTGTTTTTT. Its translation: CASDRGVGGGELFF.

Many counts were recorded for this clonotype. V is TRBV11-2 and J is TRBJ2-3, with 7 bases fitting TRBD2. Looked up from germline, CDR1 is SGHAT and CDR2 is FQNNGV. This CDR3 has 17 residues. Germline trimming cut 5 bases from V and 0 bases from J; bases unmatched to any gene: 11. The CDR3 loop reads CASSPGRKTSSTDTQYF. The CDR3 region has the DNA TGTGCCAGCAGCCCTGGCCGAAAGACTAGCAGCACAGATACGCAGTATTTT.

The genes are TRBV20-1 and TRBJ1-5, with TRBD1 identical over 7 bases. CDR1 DFQATT and CDR2 SNEGSKA come from the germline V gene (reference sequence). This CDR3 has 13 amino acids. V shed 5 bases, J shed 2 bases, and the junction held 3 bases outside the gene matches. The CDR3: CSAQDRGNQPQHF. CDR3 sequence (DNA): TGCAGTGCTCAAGACAGGGGCAATCAGCCCCAGCATTTT.

At least ten counts were recorded for this clonotype. V and J are TRBV10-3 and TRBJ2-5, with 11 nucleotides matching TRBD2. There are 14 residues in the CDR3. Germline V gene lookup returns CDR1 ENHRY and CDR2 SYGVKD. The junction had 0 bases not matched to a gene; V was cut back by 4 bases and J by 2 bases. CDR3 sequence: CAISGLAGQETQYF. For the CDR3, the DNA is TGTGCCATCAGTGGACTAGCGGGGCAAGAGACCCAGTACTTC.

This clonotype was recorded many times. V usage is TRBV28 and J usage is TRBJ2-7, with D perhaps matching TRBD1 (6 bases). The germline CDR1 and CDR2 sequences are MDHEN and SYDVKM. This CDR3 comprises 14 residues. Trimming took 5 bases from V and 1 from J, leaving 12 bases between them. CDR3 coding DNA: TGTGCCAGCAGTACAGGGAATCCGTCCTACGAGCAGTACTTC. This codes for CASSTGNPSYEQYF.

This clonotype has a handful of counts. The chain links TRBV3-1 to TRBJ1-1; D is undetermined. Trimming took off 4 bases at V and 2 bases at J, with 11 bases between the two ends. Germline loops: CDR1 LGHDT, CDR2 YNNKEL (reference sequence). The CDR3 loop spans 14 amino acids. The chain's CDR3 is CASSPHGENTEAFF. CDR3 bases: TGTGCCAGCAGCCCCCACGGGGAAAACACTGAAGCTTTCTTT.

This clonotype occurred a few times. The chain carries TRBV30 and TRBJ1-6, with 7 bases matching TRBD1. The CDR3 consists of 18 residues. V lost 1 base and J lost 1; bases outside the gene matches: 10. Germline V gives CDR1 GTSNPN, CDR2 SVGIG (reference sequence). The CDR3 region is CAWSGGQWISSYNSPLHF. CDR3 DNA: TGTGCCTGGAGTGGGGGACAGTGGATAAGTTCCTATAATTCACCCCTCCACTTT.

V is TRBV28 and J is TRBJ1-6; TRBD1 might be the D (5 bases). This CDR3 contains 16 residues. Trimming stripped 5 bases from V and 3 bases from J, with 14 bases between. The germline CDR1 and CDR2 sequences are MDHEN and SYDVKM. This CDR3 reads CASSEEKRGYNSPLHF. In DNA form, the CDR3 reads TGTGCCAGCAGTGAGGAGAAGAGGGGCTATAATTCACCCCTCCACTTT.

This clonotype was observed at least ten times. The J gene is TRBJ2-3, the V gene TRBV2, with D uncertain. V lost 1 base to trimming and J lost 0 bases, with 11 bases between them. The CDR3 loop spans 16 amino acids. Germline lookup yields CDR1 SNHLY and CDR2 FYNNEI. The CDR3 nucleotides read TGTGCCAGCAGTGAAGGGATGGGCTCTAGCACAGATACGCAGTATTTT. Its protein product is CASSEGMGSSTDTQYF.

This rearrangement joins TRBV5-6 to TRBJ2-3, with a tentative D call TRBD1 (5 bases). The CDR3 loop spans 15 amino acids. In germline, CDR1 is SGHDT, CDR2 YYEEEE. V was cut by 1 base and J by 2 bases, with 11 bases left in between. CDR3 in DNA: TGTGCCAGCAGCTTGACGCAGGGTAACACAGATACGCAGTATTTT. It specifies CASSLTQGNTDTQYF.

This chain joins TRBV12-3 or TRBV12-4 and TRBJ2-5; 8 positions agree with TRBD1. Trimming cost V 6 bases and J 1 base; bases outside gene matches: 4. This CDR3 comprises 14 residues. In DNA, the CDR3 is TGTGCCAGCAGATCGACAGGGGTCCAAGAGACCCAGTACTTC. It yields the protein CASRSTGVQETQYF.

This clonotype was seen many times. V and J are TRBV6-1 and TRBJ2-1, with 7 bases fitting TRBD1. The CDR3 consists of 15 residues. J gave up 8 bases and V 6 bases, and 13 bases lay outside the gene matches. The germline V gene encodes CDR1 MNHNS and CDR2 SASEGT. CDR3 residues: CASRDQGDVSDEQFF. The CDR3 region has the DNA TGTGCCAGCAGGGACCAGGGGGATGTGAGCGATGAGCAGTTCTTC.

In this sample, this clonotype turned up many times. The chain is built from TRBV28 and TRBJ1-2; perhaps TRBD1 as D (6 bases). The CDR3 contains 18 residues. Germline values: CDR1 MDHEN, CDR2 SYDVKM. The V gene lost 4 bases and the J gene lost 4 bases, with 25 bases spanning the gap. The CDR3 region is CASSSLGGRTTSSYGYTF. The DNA for the CDR3 is TGTGCCAGCAGTTCCTTGGGGGGGCGAACCACTAGTAGCTATGGCTACACCTTC.

This clonotype was recorded many times. This sequence joins TRBV12-3 or TRBV12-4 and TRBJ1-1; D is undetermined. V lost 7 bases and J lost 4, with 22 bases in between. The CDR3 runs 16 residues. The CDR3 region has the DNA TGTGCCAGCACCGAGACCCGGTCCGCCTGGGGCACTGAAGCTTTCTTT. Its protein product is CASTETRSAWGTEAFF.